This note documents a single T cell receptor beta chain sequence. What it binds is unknown. The data stem from a study of cytomegalovirus exposure and HLA in healthy donors. Primers for the PCR totalled 60 Vbeta and 13 Jbeta. As handled by the study authors: A later analysis counted approximately 80 million unique TCR beta chains, 9.5 million to 12 million shared. Profiled with immunoSEQ multiplex PCR; TCRdb holds only in-frame clones, not every one. The DNA gave D and trimming, while V, J and clone size come from that table. The sample holds about 120,000 clones, less than 80% seen once. Study findings and constraints: The productive fraction for most TCR beta V segments was about 87% or about 30% in an earlier analysis.

Looked up from germline, CDR1 is LNHDA and CDR2 is SQIVND (reference sequence). This CDR3 has 13 residues. Trimming cost V 3 bases and J 5 bases, with 11 bases left between them. This chain connects TRBV19 to TRBJ2-7; no reliable D call. This receptor was identified in a woman aged 45-65 years in good health and CMV-seronegative. The specimen was PBMCs. The CDR3 bases are TGTGCCAGTAGTATGGGTACTCTAGACGAGCAGTACTTC. Translated, it gives CASSMGTLDEQYF.